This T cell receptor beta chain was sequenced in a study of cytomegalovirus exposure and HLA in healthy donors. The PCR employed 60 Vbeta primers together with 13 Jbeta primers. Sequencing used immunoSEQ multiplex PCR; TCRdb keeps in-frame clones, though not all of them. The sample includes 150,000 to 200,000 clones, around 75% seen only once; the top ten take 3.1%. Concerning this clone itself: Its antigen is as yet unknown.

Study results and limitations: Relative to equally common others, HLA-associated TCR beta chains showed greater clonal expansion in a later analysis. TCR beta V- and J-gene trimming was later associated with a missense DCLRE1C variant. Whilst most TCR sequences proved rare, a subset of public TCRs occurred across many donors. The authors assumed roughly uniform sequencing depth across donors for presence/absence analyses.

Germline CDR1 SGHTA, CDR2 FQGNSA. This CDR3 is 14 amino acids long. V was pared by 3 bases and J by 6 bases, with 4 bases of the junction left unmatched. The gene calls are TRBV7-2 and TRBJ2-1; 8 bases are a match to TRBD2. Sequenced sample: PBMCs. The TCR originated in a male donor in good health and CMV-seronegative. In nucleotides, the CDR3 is TGTGCCAGCAGCTTCTCCAGCGGGGGCAATGAGCAGTTCTTC. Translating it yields CASSFSSGGNEQFF. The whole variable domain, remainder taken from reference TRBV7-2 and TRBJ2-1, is GAGVSQSPSNKVTEKGKDVELRCDPISGHTALYWYRQSLGQGLEFLIYFQGNSAPDKSGLPSDRFSAERTGGSVSTLTIQRTQQEDSAVYLCASSFSSGGNEQFFGPGTRLTVL.